A selection of T cell receptor beta chains follows, all from one sample in a study of T cells after yellow fever vaccination. One entry per CDR3 protein, called by TCRdb with MiXCR from the 5' RACE reads. The sample includes approximately 300,000 distinct CDR3 sequences, 13% of them seen just once. The sample here was CD4+ T cells sorted from PBMCs, taken 45 days after the yellow fever booster vaccination. Receptors were obtained from a man aged 25-45 years who received the YFV17D yellow fever vaccine. CDR3s include the opening cysteine and the closing phenylalanine or tryptophan. Fields, in order: J gene, clone size, V gene, D gene, CDR3 DNA, CDR3 protein. The D gene is left open where the match is weak. Part of the rows lack a size; the others show once, few, many or a class for expanded clones.

j_call: TRBJ1-1
clone_size: .
v_call: TRBV6-5
d_call: .
cdr3_nt: TGTGCCAGCAGTAGATCAGGATTTGAAGCTTTCTTT
cdr3_aa: CASSRSGFEAFF

j_call: TRBJ2-5
clone_size: many
v_call: TRBV13
d_call: TRBD2
cdr3_nt: TGTGCCAGCAGCTTTATAGCGGGAGAAGAGACCCAGTACTTC
cdr3_aa: CASSFIAGEETQYF

j_call: TRBJ2-1
clone_size: .
v_call: TRBV7-6
d_call: .
cdr3_nt: TGTGCCAGCAGCTTAGTTCCGGATTCCTACAATGAGCAGTTCTTC
cdr3_aa: CASSLVPDSYNEQFF

j_call: TRBJ2-1
clone_size: few
v_call: TRBV28
d_call: TRBD2
cdr3_nt: TGTGCCAGCACGCCGTTGGGACTAGCGGCCTACAATGAGCAGTTCTTC
cdr3_aa: CASTPLGLAAYNEQFF

j_call: TRBJ2-7
clone_size: .
v_call: TRBV20-1
d_call: TRBD2
cdr3_nt: TGCAGTGCTAGTTCCGGGACAGCCCGGACTAGCGGGAGAAGCGAGCAGTACTTC
cdr3_aa: CSASSGTARTSGRSEQYF

j_call: TRBJ2-7
clone_size: few
v_call: TRBV23-1
d_call: .
cdr3_nt: TGCGCCAGCAGTCAGGTGGGGCGAGTAATTCGCGAGCAGTACTTC
cdr3_aa: CASSQVGRVIREQYF

j_call: TRBJ2-5
clone_size: .
v_call: TRBV10-3
d_call: TRBD1
cdr3_nt: TGTGCCTTCTCCCCAGGGGGAAAGACCCAGTACTTC
cdr3_aa: CAFSPGGKTQYF

j_call: TRBJ1-6
clone_size: few
v_call: TRBV27
d_call: .
cdr3_nt: TGTGCCAGCAACGACAACTATAATTCACCCCTCCACTTT
cdr3_aa: CASNDNYNSPLHF

j_call: TRBJ1-1
clone_size: few
v_call: TRBV9
d_call: .
cdr3_nt: TGTGCCAGCAGTAAACTTGGATTTGAGGCGAACACTGAAGCTTTCTTT
cdr3_aa: CASSKLGFEANTEAFF

j_call: TRBJ1-6
clone_size: .
v_call: TRBV5-1
d_call: .
cdr3_nt: TGCGCCAGCAGCTTGGTACAGAGAGATAATTCACCCCTCCACTTT
cdr3_aa: CASSLVQRDNSPLHF

j_call: TRBJ2-7
clone_size: .
v_call: TRBV5-1
d_call: .
cdr3_nt: TGCGCCAGCAGCCCCACCCAAGCCGGCCACGAGCAGTACTTC
cdr3_aa: CASSPTQAGHEQYF

j_call: TRBJ2-3
clone_size: few
v_call: TRBV5-4
d_call: TRBD1
cdr3_nt: TGTGCCAGCAGCGAAGCACAGGGGGTGGGCACAGATACGCAGTATTTT
cdr3_aa: CASSEAQGVGTDTQYF

j_call: TRBJ2-7
clone_size: .
v_call: TRBV27
d_call: TRBD1
cdr3_nt: TGTGCCAGCAGCCGACTATTCGACAGGGACGAGCAGTACTTC
cdr3_aa: CASSRLFDRDEQYF

j_call: TRBJ1-3
clone_size: many
v_call: TRBV20-1
d_call: TRBD1
cdr3_nt: TGCAGTGCTAGGGCCCTGGGACAGTTTGACACCATATATTTT
cdr3_aa: CSARALGQFDTIYF

j_call: TRBJ2-7
clone_size: .
v_call: TRBV27
d_call: TRBD1
cdr3_nt: TGTGCCAGCAGTGGCCGGGACAGGGCCCTTTTC
cdr3_aa: CASSGRDRALF

j_call: TRBJ2-5
clone_size: .
v_call: TRBV20-1
d_call: TRBD1
cdr3_nt: TGCAGTGCTAGAGATTTCACGGGACAGAACCCACGGGAGACCCAGTACTTC
cdr3_aa: CSARDFTGQNPRETQYF

j_call: TRBJ2-5
clone_size: .
v_call: TRBV29-1
d_call: .
cdr3_nt: TGCAGCGTTGGGGACTCGCCACAAGAGACCCAGTACTTC
cdr3_aa: CSVGDSPQETQYF

j_call: TRBJ2-1
clone_size: .
v_call: TRBV6-1
d_call: TRBD1
cdr3_nt: TGTGCCAGCAGGACCACGACAGGGCTTGGCAATGGTGAGCAGTTCTTC
cdr3_aa: CASRTTTGLGNGEQFF

j_call: TRBJ2-3
clone_size: few
v_call: TRBV28
d_call: TRBD1
cdr3_nt: TGTGCCAGCAGCCCAAACGACAGGGCTGAGAAGGATACGCAGTATTTT
cdr3_aa: CASSPNDRAEKDTQYF

j_call: TRBJ2-1
clone_size: many
v_call: TRBV7-2
d_call: .
cdr3_nt: TGTGCCAGCAGCTTAACGTCACACAATGAGCAGTTCTTC
cdr3_aa: CASSLTSHNEQFF

j_call: TRBJ2-3
clone_size: few
v_call: TRBV5-1
d_call: TRBD1
cdr3_nt: TGCGCCAGCAGCCCGGGGTCCCAGGGGGCAGTCACAGATACGCAGTATTTT
cdr3_aa: CASSPGSQGAVTDTQYF

j_call: TRBJ2-2
clone_size: .
v_call: TRBV20-1
d_call: TRBD2
cdr3_nt: TGCAGTGCCCCCCCTAGCGGGAGGACCGGGGAGCTGTTTTTT
cdr3_aa: CSAPPSGRTGELFF

j_call: TRBJ2-7
clone_size: few
v_call: TRBV4-3
d_call: .
cdr3_nt: TGCGCCAGCAGCCCGGGGGCCCAGTCCTACGAGCAGTACTTC
cdr3_aa: CASSPGAQSYEQYF

j_call: TRBJ2-1
clone_size: many
v_call: TRBV7-6
d_call: .
cdr3_nt: TGTGCCAGCAGCTTGCAAGGGGCTGGGTCCCGCAGTGAGCAGTTCTTC
cdr3_aa: CASSLQGAGSRSEQFF

j_call: TRBJ2-4
clone_size: few
v_call: TRBV11-3
d_call: .
cdr3_nt: TGTGCCAGCAGCTTAGATGCCAAAAACATTCAGTACTTC
cdr3_aa: CASSLDAKNIQYF

j_call: TRBJ2-7
clone_size: few
v_call: TRBV5-1
d_call: TRBD2
cdr3_nt: TGCGCCAGCAGCTCCTCCGGGACTAGGGCGGGGGAGCAGTACTTC
cdr3_aa: CASSSSGTRAGEQYF

j_call: TRBJ1-5
clone_size: .
v_call: TRBV20-1
d_call: .
cdr3_nt: TGCAGTGCTAGAGACAACAATCAGCCCCAGCATTTT
cdr3_aa: CSARDNNQPQHF

j_call: TRBJ2-2
clone_size: .
v_call: TRBV6-5
d_call: TRBD1
cdr3_nt: TGTGCCAGCAGGACCGGGACAGGGATGGGAGGGGAGCTGTTTTTT
cdr3_aa: CASRTGTGMGGELFF

j_call: TRBJ2-3
clone_size: .
v_call: TRBV7-9
d_call: TRBD1
cdr3_nt: TGTGCCAGCAGCCGAAGGGACAGGGAGTACACAGATACGCAGTATTTT
cdr3_aa: CASSRRDREYTDTQYF

j_call: TRBJ2-1
clone_size: many
v_call: TRBV6-1
d_call: TRBD1
cdr3_nt: TGTGCCAGCAGAGGACAGGCTGGCAATGAGCAGTTCTTC
cdr3_aa: CASRGQAGNEQFF

j_call: TRBJ2-1
clone_size: few
v_call: TRBV7-2
d_call: .
cdr3_nt: TGTGCCAGCAGCCTACTAGCTTCTAGCTCCTACAATGAGCAGTTCTTC
cdr3_aa: CASSLLASSSYNEQFF

j_call: TRBJ1-5
clone_size: .
v_call: TRBV12-5
d_call: .
cdr3_nt: TGTGCTAGTGGTTCAACACGGCTGGGTCAGCCCCAGCATTTT
cdr3_aa: CASGSTRLGQPQHF

j_call: TRBJ2-7
clone_size: few
v_call: TRBV6-5
d_call: .
cdr3_nt: TGTGCCAGCAGTTACTCGTGGGCAGGTTCCTACGAGCAGTACTTC
cdr3_aa: CASSYSWAGSYEQYF

j_call: TRBJ2-1
clone_size: .
v_call: TRBV4-3
d_call: TRBD1
cdr3_nt: TGCGCCAGCAGCGTTCGGACAGGGGATGAGCAGTTCTTC
cdr3_aa: CASSVRTGDEQFF

j_call: TRBJ1-5
clone_size: once
v_call: TRBV10-3
d_call: TRBD1
cdr3_nt: TGTGCCACCTCACAGGGGGCGAAACAGCCCCAGCATTTT
cdr3_aa: CATSQGAKQPQHF

j_call: TRBJ2-1
clone_size: .
v_call: TRBV11-2
d_call: .
cdr3_nt: TGTGCCAGCAGCCGAACCGGACTAAGTGAGCAGTTCTTC
cdr3_aa: CASSRTGLSEQFF

j_call: TRBJ2-7
clone_size: .
v_call: TRBV4-2
d_call: .
cdr3_nt: TGTGCCAGCAGCCAAGAGGACCGGGGAAGCTCCTACGAGCAGTACTTC
cdr3_aa: CASSQEDRGSSYEQYF

j_call: TRBJ2-7
clone_size: .
v_call: TRBV12-3/TRBV12-4
d_call: .
cdr3_nt: TGTGCCAGCAGTCATACAGGGCCCTCCTACGAGCAGTACTTC
cdr3_aa: CASSHTGPSYEQYF

j_call: TRBJ2-5
clone_size: .
v_call: TRBV5-1
d_call: TRBD1
cdr3_nt: TGCGCCAGCAGCTTAGTGGACAGGAAAGAGACCCAGTACTTC
cdr3_aa: CASSLVDRKETQYF

j_call: TRBJ1-5
clone_size: few
v_call: TRBV2
d_call: .
cdr3_nt: TGTGCCAGCAGTGCCCCCGTAAATAGCAATCAGCCCCAGCATTTT
cdr3_aa: CASSAPVNSNQPQHF

j_call: TRBJ2-5
clone_size: few
v_call: TRBV27
d_call: .
cdr3_nt: TGTGCCAGCGCACCAATTGGACCCAAGGAGACCCAGTACTTC
cdr3_aa: CASAPIGPKETQYF

j_call: TRBJ2-3
clone_size: .
v_call: TRBV7-6
d_call: TRBD2
cdr3_nt: TGTGCCAGCAGCCAACCCCCCGGACTAGCGGGGAGCACAGATACGCAGTATTTT
cdr3_aa: CASSQPPGLAGSTDTQYF

j_call: TRBJ2-5
clone_size: many
v_call: TRBV20-1
d_call: TRBD1
cdr3_nt: TGCAGTGCTGTTGACAGGGGGCGAGAGACCCAGTACTTC
cdr3_aa: CSAVDRGRETQYF

j_call: TRBJ2-3
clone_size: .
v_call: TRBV20-1
d_call: TRBD2
cdr3_nt: TGCAGTGCTAGGGGGCTAGCGGGAGTCCCAGATACGCAGTATTTT
cdr3_aa: CSARGLAGVPDTQYF

j_call: TRBJ2-1
clone_size: once
v_call: TRBV19
d_call: TRBD2
cdr3_nt: TGTGCCAGTTTGGGACTACGAGGTGGGCAGTTCTTC
cdr3_aa: CASLGLRGGQFF

j_call: TRBJ1-1
clone_size: .
v_call: TRBV2
d_call: .
cdr3_nt: TGTGCCAGCAGTGATGGGTTCACTGAAGCTTTCTTT
cdr3_aa: CASSDGFTEAFF

j_call: TRBJ2-5
clone_size: many
v_call: TRBV5-1
d_call: .
cdr3_nt: TGCGCCAGCAGCTTGGGGGCCCAAGAGACCCAGTACTTC
cdr3_aa: CASSLGAQETQYF

j_call: TRBJ2-7
clone_size: few
v_call: TRBV5-1
d_call: .
cdr3_nt: TGCGCCAGCAGCTTAGAGTCGGGTCGGCATCGGGGGCCCTACGAGCAGTACTTC
cdr3_aa: CASSLESGRHRGPYEQYF

j_call: TRBJ2-1
clone_size: .
v_call: TRBV29-1
d_call: .
cdr3_nt: TGCAGCGTTGCCTTCCGGGCCCTAGGCGATGAGCAGTTCTTC
cdr3_aa: CSVAFRALGDEQFF

j_call: TRBJ2-7
clone_size: few
v_call: TRBV15
d_call: .
cdr3_nt: TGTGCCACCAGCAGAGATCCCGGGTACGAGCAGTACTTC
cdr3_aa: CATSRDPGYEQYF

j_call: TRBJ2-1
clone_size: many
v_call: TRBV20-1
d_call: TRBD2
cdr3_nt: TGCAGTGCTAGACAGGGACTAGCGGGAGTGGAGCAGTTCTTC
cdr3_aa: CSARQGLAGVEQFF

j_call: TRBJ2-7
clone_size: .
v_call: TRBV28
d_call: .
cdr3_nt: TGTGCCAGCAGTTTAATAGGACAGTCCGAGCAGTACTTC
cdr3_aa: CASSLIGQSEQYF

j_call: TRBJ2-1
clone_size: few
v_call: TRBV16
d_call: .
cdr3_nt: TGTGCCAGCAGCCAATTCAGGGGAGATGAGCAGTTCTTC
cdr3_aa: CASSQFRGDEQFF